These 19 T cell receptor beta chains were all obtained from the same sample, sequenced in a study of control samples from healthy donors and cancer patients. Only in-frame clones appear in the TCRdb table, and some are missing; sequencing was by immunoSEQ multiplex PCR. Of about 130,000 clones listed, more than 85% are singletons. The sample was blood. These receptors were collected from a young man in good health.

The chain joins TRBV5-6 to TRBJ2-7; maybe TRBD2 (5 bases). The CDR3 is 13 amino acids. In germline, CDR1 is SGHDT, CDR2 YYEEEE. V gave up 4 bases and J gave up 4 bases, with 12 bases separating them. The CDR3: CASSTRARYEQYF. As DNA, the CDR3 is TGTGCCAGCAGCACTAGGGCGCGATACGAGCAGTACTTC.

The chain is built from TRBV10-2 and TRBJ2-7; TRBD1 agrees at 9 bases. Unmatched junction bases numbered 12, after V lost 6 bases and J lost 3 bases. CDR3 size: 16 residues. Germline V gene sequence: CDR1 WSHSY, CDR2 SAAADI. The CDR3 DNA sequence: TGCGCCAGCAGGACGCACGACAGGGGGGACCACTACGAGCAGTACTTC. Residues: CASRTHDRGDHYEQYF.

V is TRBV6-4 and J is TRBJ2-2; TRBD1 agrees at 7 bases. CDR3 length equals 14 residues. Losses at the gene ends were 6 bases for V and 7 bases for J; bases not matched to a gene: 8. Germline V gene lookup returns CDR1 MRHNA and CDR2 SNTAGT. The CDR3 coding sequence is TGTGCCAGCAGACCCGGGACAGACGGCGGGGAGCTGTTTTTT. The encoded protein is CASRPGTDGGELFF.

The chain is built from TRBV30 and TRBJ2-3; D is possibly TRBD2 (5 bases). The V end lost 3 bases, the J end lost 2 bases, and 6 bases lay between the germline ends. The germline gives CDR1 GTSNPN, CDR2 SVGIG (reference sequence). CDR3 size: 12 residues. This chain's CDR3 is CAWSGVTDTQYF. The CDR3 DNA reads TGTGCCTGGAGCGGGGTCACAGATACGCAGTATTTT. The full variable domain, completed using reference TRBV30 and TRBJ2-3, is SQTIHQWPATLVQPVGSPLSLECTVEGTSNPNLYWYRQAAGRGLQLLFYSVGIGQISSEVPQNLSASRPQDRQFILSSKKLLLSDSGFYLCAWSGVTDTQYFGPGTRLTVL.

The V and J genes are TRBV6-1 and TRBJ1-3; D is unclear. Germline V gene lookup returns CDR1 MNHNS and CDR2 SASEGT. The CDR3 spans 15 residues. Trimming removed 2 bases at V and 0 bases at J, with 8 bases between. The CDR3 DNA is TGTGCCAGCAGTGAATTTCGATCCTCTGGAAACACCATATATTTT. Encoded protein: CASSEFRSSGNTIYF.

This chain uses TRBV6-5 with TRBJ2-7; D remains ambiguous. Trimming cost V 6 bases and J 0 bases, with 6 bases left between them. The CDR3 has 12 amino acids. The germline CDR1 and CDR2 sequences are MNHEY and SVGAGI. CDR3 in amino acids: CASRGSSYEQYF. The CDR3 DNA is TGTGCCAGCAGGGGAAGCTCCTACGAGCAGTACTTC.

The rearrangement uses TRBV5-3 and TRBJ1-3; TRBD1 might be the D (5 bases). TRBV5-3 is filed as an ORF, its function uncertain. The CDR3 runs 17 residues. The germline V and J ends were trimmed by 3 bases and 3 bases, with 19 bases remaining between them. As DNA, the CDR3 is TGTGCCAGAAGCTCGGCCAAGGGGTGCCTGATTGGAAACACCATATATTTT. Its translation is CARSSAKGCLIGNTIYF.

This chain connects TRBV2 to TRBJ2-5, with 8 nucleotides matching TRBD2. The CDR3 length is 15 residues. Germline-derived CDR1 and CDR2 are SNHLY and FYNNEI. V lost 5 bases and J lost 4; bases outside the gene matches: 9. This CDR3 reads CASSTGLEGGETQYF. The CDR3 bases are TGTGCCAGCAGTACGGGACTAGAAGGAGGAGAGACCCAGTACTTC.

V gene TRBV27 combines with J gene TRBJ1-1; D gene ambiguous. The germline gives CDR1 MNHEY, CDR2 SMNVEV (reference sequence). The CDR3 covers 14 residues. Trimming removed 5 bases from V and 1 base from J, with 11 bases in between. The CDR3 sequence: CASSPMRTNTEAFF. CDR3 in DNA: TGTGCCAGCAGTCCTATGAGGACGAACACTGAAGCTTTCTTT.

This chain's CDR3 is CASSLIPGANVLTF. CDR3 nucleotide sequence: TGTGCCAGCAGCTTAATCCCCGGGGCCAACGTCCTGACTTTC. V and J are TRBV7-3 and TRBJ2-6; unclear D gene. V was cut by 1 base and J by 4 bases, with 5 bases left in between. Germline V gene lookup returns CDR1 SGHTA and CDR2 FQGTGA. The CDR3 runs 14 residues.

The rearrangement uses TRBV27 and TRBJ1-5, with a tentative D call TRBD1 (6 bases). There are 15 residues in the CDR3. Germline CDR1 is MNHEY and CDR2 is SMNVEV (reference sequence). V was cut by 6 bases and J by 1 base, with 13 bases left in between. CDR3 bases: TGTGCCAGCAGCGACGGGGGGGGCAGCAATCAGCCCCAGCATTTT. Encoded protein: CASSDGGGSNQPQHF.

The chain joins TRBV11-2 to TRBJ2-2; 7 positions agree with TRBD2. This CDR3 spans 19 amino acids. Trimming removed 5 bases from V and 1 base from J; junction bases left unmatched: 16. Per the germline V gene, CDR1 is SGHAT and CDR2 is FQNNGV. CDR3 protein: CASSAGGTGLAVNTGELFF. CDR3 nucleotide sequence: TGTGCCAGCAGCGCGGGTGGAACCGGGCTAGCGGTGAACACCGGGGAGCTGTTTTTT.

The V gene is TRBV2, the J gene TRBJ1-5, with D perhaps TRBD1 (5 bases). Trimming pared 4 bases from V and 2 bases from J, leaving 9 bases between. Germline CDR1 reads SNHLY; CDR2 reads FYNNEI. The CDR3 consists of 14 residues. CDR3 coding DNA: TGTGCCAGCAGTGGGCAGGGTGGCAATCAGCCCCAGCATTTT. Protein: CASSGQGGNQPQHF.

J is TRBJ2-2 and V is TRBV4-1; D might be TRBD1 or TRBD2, each matching 5 bases. The CDR3 length is 16 residues. Trimming removed 2 bases at V and 4 bases at J, with 14 bases between. Germline loops: CDR1 MGHRA, CDR2 YSYEKL. Written as DNA, the CDR3 is TGCGCCAGCAGCCAATCTTCGGGGCTGGGCACCGGGGAGCTGTTTTTT. Its protein is CASSQSSGLGTGELFF.

The rearrangement joins TRBV19 to TRBJ1-1; D ambiguous. This CDR3 spans 13 amino acids. V was shortened by 7 bases and J by 10 bases, with 19 bases between the two germline ends. Germline V gives CDR1 LNHDA, CDR2 SQIVND (reference sequence). The CDR3 coding sequence is TGTGCCAGTACCATAGAGGAGGGAGAAAGAGCTTTCTTT. It yields the protein CASTIEEGERAFF.

V gene TRBV2 combines with J gene TRBJ1-2, with unresolved D. The CDR3 length is 15 residues. V lost 8 bases to trimming and J lost 2 bases, with 18 bases between them. CDR1 is SNHLY, CDR2 FYNNEI, per germline. The CDR3 DNA follows: TGTGCCAGCCGCCCCCGGGCCCCTGAAAACTATGGCTACACCTTC. It yields the protein CASRPRAPENYGYTF.

The chain has TRBV18 and TRBJ1-6; TRBD1 matches 8 bases. Germline lookup yields CDR1 KGHSH and CDR2 LQKENI. V trimming: 3 bases; J trimming: 0 bases; junction bases outside the gene matches: 4. The CDR3 is made up of 17 amino acids. The CDR3 reads CASSPRDRSSYNSPLHF. In DNA form, the CDR3 reads TGTGCCAGCTCACCGAGGGACAGGAGCTCCTATAATTCACCCCTCCACTTT.

The chain combines TRBV18 with TRBJ2-5, with TRBD2 matching over 9 bases. The CDR3 has 15 amino acids. The J segment lost 5 bases and the V segment lost 2 bases, leaving 6 bases of the junction unmatched. The V gene's germline CDR1 is KGHSH and CDR2 LQKENI. The CDR3 is CASSPGGGALETQYF. The CDR3 DNA is TGTGCCAGCTCACCAGGCGGGGGGGCCTTGGAGACCCAGTACTTC. The complete variable domain, with remaining parts taken from reference TRBV18 and TRBJ2-5, reads NAGVMQNPRHLVRRRGQEARLRCSPMKGHSHVYWYRQLPEEGLKFMVYLQKENIIDESGMPKERFSAEFPKEGPSILRIQQVVRGDSAAYFCASSPGGGALETQYFGPGTRLLVL.

This chain links TRBV5-1 with TRBJ1-2; 8 nucleotides agree with TRBD1. The junction had 12 bases not matched to a gene; V was cut back by 0 bases and J by 5 bases. Per germline, CDR1 SGHRS and CDR2 YFSETQ. The CDR3 has 17 amino acids. The DNA of the CDR3 is TGCGCCAGCAGCTTGGAAGCTGGCGGCAGGGGGCTATATGGCTACACCTTC. Translation gives CASSLEAGGRGLYGYTF. The entire variable domain, with the rest obtained from reference TRBV5-1 and TRBJ1-2, is as follows: KAGVTQTPRYLIKTRGQQVTLSCSPISGHRSVSWYQQTPGQGLQFLFEYFSETQRNKGNFPGRFSGRQFSNSRSEMNVSTLELGDSALYLCASSLEAGGRGLYGYTFGSGTRLTVV.